These 25 T cell receptor beta chains share one sample of origin, sequenced in a study of cytomegalovirus exposure and HLA in healthy donors. Some clones are missing from TCRdb's copy, which holds only in-frame ones; the method was immunoSEQ multiplex PCR. The sample has about 150,000 clones, 75% to 90% seen once. Sequenced sample: PBMCs. These receptors were collected from a man younger than 35 in good health and CMV-seropositive.

This sequence joins TRBV6-1 and TRBJ1-1; 7 bases fit TRBD1. CDR1 is MNHNS and CDR2 is SASEGT in the germline V gene. With 10 bases clipped from V and 0 bases from J, the junction kept 11 bases outside the gene matches. The CDR3 runs 15 residues. The CDR3 loop is CATSQQGGLNTEAFF. For the CDR3, the DNA is TGTGCCACCTCCCAGCAGGGGGGCCTGAACACTGAAGCTTTCTTT.

V and J are TRBV6-5 and TRBJ1-1; 8 nucleotides line up with TRBD1. CDR3 size: 15 residues. Germline V gene data show CDR1 as MNHEY and CDR2 as SVGAGI. J gave up 1 base and V 4 bases, and 5 bases lay outside the gene matches. The DNA of the CDR3 is TGTGCCAGCAGTTTTCTGGACAGGGAGAACACTGAAGCTTTCTTT. The encoded protein is CASSFLDRENTEAFF.

The V and J genes are TRBV5-5 and TRBJ2-7; D not certain. This CDR3 spans 14 amino acids. Per germline, CDR1 SGHKS and CDR2 YYEKEE (reference sequence). V lost 1 base, J lost 5 bases, and 13 bases lay in between. CDR3 nucleotides: TGTGCCAGCAGCTTGTCTATTATTGCCCACGAGCAGTACTTC. Its protein product is CASSLSIIAHEQYF.

This chain connects TRBV9 to TRBJ2-7, with TRBD2 matching over 14 bases. The germline V gene encodes CDR1 SGDLS and CDR2 YYNGEE. J was trimmed by 4 bases and V by 4 bases; bases with no gene match: 10. The CDR3 has 17 residues. This CDR3 reads CASSRGLAGADGYEQYF. The CDR3 DNA reads TGTGCCAGCAGCCGGGGACTAGCGGGAGCGGACGGGTACGAGCAGTACTTC. The whole variable domain, remainder taken from reference TRBV9 and TRBJ2-7, is DSGVTQTPKHLITATGQRVTLRCSPRSGDLSVYWYQQSLDQGLQFLIQYYNGEERAKGNILERFSAQQFPDLHSELNLSSLELGDSALYFCASSRGLAGADGYEQYFGPGTRLTVT.

The table lists this clone with a count of one. The chain couples TRBV2 to TRBJ2-6; possible D gene TRBD1, 7 bases. The CDR3 loop spans 17 amino acids. The germline V gene has CDR1 SNHLY and CDR2 FYNNEI. Trimming took 4 bases from V and 2 from J, leaving 15 bases between them. The CDR3 sequence is CASSGPAGGPGANVLTF. CDR3 nucleotide sequence: TGTGCCAGCAGTGGCCCAGCAGGGGGGCCTGGGGCCAACGTCCTGACTTTC.

The chain has TRBV10-2 and TRBJ2-7; 11 nucleotides match TRBD1. The CDR3 runs 17 residues. Losses at the gene ends were 5 bases for V and 6 bases for J; bases not matched to a gene: 15. Germline values: CDR1 WSHSY, CDR2 SAAADI. The CDR3 loop reads CASSRTGGLRGASEQYF. The CDR3 DNA is TGCGCCAGCAGTCGGACAGGGGGCCTCAGGGGCGCATCCGAGCAGTACTTC.

The chain couples TRBV7-7 to TRBJ2-1; maybe TRBD1 (6 bases). Deletions cut 2 bases from V and 4 bases from J, with 15 bases between. CDR3 length: 16 residues. Germline-derived CDR1 and CDR2 are SSHAT and FNYEAQ (reference sequence). Here the CDR3 DNA reads TGTGCCAGCAGCTTATCCGGGACACCCGGTTACAATGAGCAGTTCTTC. Its protein is CASSLSGTPGYNEQFF.

The sample holds a few counts of this clone. The chain combines TRBV5-1 with TRBJ1-3, with TRBD1 as a possible D gene (6 bases). V was trimmed by 0 bases and J by 4 bases, leaving 8 bases between them. Germline V lookup: CDR1 SGHRS, CDR2 YFSETQ. This CDR3 is 14 amino acids long. In nucleotides, the CDR3 is TGCGCCAGCAGCTTGGACAGGGTCGGAAACACCATATATTTT. Amino acids: CASSLDRVGNTIYF.

The V call is TRBV7-2, the J call TRBJ2-7; TRBD1 matches at 7 bases. The CDR3 runs 19 residues. With 6 bases clipped from V and 3 bases from J, the junction kept 23 bases outside the gene matches. The germline V gene encodes CDR1 SGHTA and CDR2 FQGNSA. This chain's CDR3 is CASSLQGRGVNRGSYEQYF. CDR3 coding DNA: TGTGCCAGCAGTCTACAGGGGAGAGGAGTCAACCGAGGGAGCTACGAGCAGTACTTC.

J is TRBJ2-2 and V is TRBV2; 13 bases fit TRBD2. The germline gives CDR1 SNHLY, CDR2 FYNNEI. The CDR3 contains 15 residues. With 7 bases clipped from V and 7 bases from J, the junction kept 6 bases outside the gene matches. The CDR3 nucleotides are TGTGCCAGCATCAAAGGACTAGCGGGAGACGGGGAGCTGTTTTTT. Its protein product is CASIKGLAGDGELFF.

The V gene is TRBV7-2, the J gene TRBJ1-1; 7 bases map to TRBD1. This CDR3 comprises 11 residues. The junction had 7 bases not matched to a gene; V was cut back by 6 bases and J by 12 bases. Germline loops: CDR1 SGHTA, CDR2 FQGNSA. The CDR3 DNA reads TGTGCCAGCAGTCGACAGGGATTGACTTTCTTT. Its protein product is CASSRQGLTFF.

This rearrangement joins TRBV7-6 to TRBJ1-2; 8 bases are a match to TRBD1. Germline CDR1 reads SGHVS; CDR2 reads FNYEAQ. The CDR3 has 15 residues. The J segment lost 4 bases and the V segment lost 5 bases, leaving 9 bases of the junction unmatched. The CDR3 nucleotides are TGTGCCAGCAGCCCGGACAGGGAGGGCTTCTATGGCTACACCTTC. Its translation is CASSPDREGFYGYTF.

The chain links TRBV4-3 to TRBJ1-2; 7 nucleotides line up with TRBD1. Germline-derived CDR1 and CDR2 are LGHNA and YSLEER. The V and J ends lost 1 base and 4 bases, in that order; junction bases with no gene match: 3. The CDR3 totals 14 residues. CDR3 residues: CASSQADRFYGYTF. CDR3 nucleotide sequence: TGCGCCAGCAGCCAAGCGGACAGGTTCTATGGCTACACCTTC.

The rearrangement joins TRBV5-4 to TRBJ2-1, with D maybe TRBD2 (5 bases). Germline V gives CDR1 SGHNT, CDR2 YYREEE (reference sequence). Trimming removed 4 bases at V and 9 bases at J, with 11 bases between. The CDR3 loop spans 12 amino acids. The CDR3 region is CASSPRGSEQFF. The CDR3 DNA sequence: TGTGCCAGCAGCCCCCGGGGTAGTGAGCAGTTCTTC.

Comments on this clone: Other DNA variants within this sample encode the same CDR3. The CDR3 loop is CASRGDSSYEQYF. In DNA form, the CDR3 reads TGTGCCAGCAGGGGGGACAGCTCCTACGAGCAGTACTTC. V gene TRBV27 combines with J gene TRBJ2-7, with TRBD1 matching over 7 bases. CDR3 length: 13 amino acids. The germline V gene has CDR1 MNHEY and CDR2 SMNVEV (reference sequence). The V segment lost 6 bases and the J segment 0 bases; nucleotides outside the gene matches: 2.

The CDR3 loop reads CATANRFSGNTIYF. The DNA for the CDR3 is TGTGCCACCGCTAACCGGTTCTCTGGAAACACCATATATTTT. The chain recombines TRBV15 with TRBJ1-3; D is ambiguous. CDR1 is LNHNV and CDR2 is YYDKDF in the germline V gene (reference sequence). Trimming took 8 bases from V and 0 from J, leaving 11 bases between them. CDR3 length: 14 residues.

This clone appeared a single time. This sequence joins TRBV27 and TRBJ2-1; the match to TRBD2 covers 16 bases. The germline V gene encodes CDR1 MNHEY and CDR2 SMNVEV (reference sequence). This CDR3 contains 15 residues. After removal of 4 bases from V and 12 bases from J, the junction contained 6 bases not matched to a gene. CDR3 residues: CASSSGTSGRAGQFF. The CDR3 nucleotides read TGTGCCAGCAGTTCAGGGACTAGCGGGAGGGCCGGGCAGTTCTTC.

This clone appeared once. The chain employs TRBV4-1 and TRBJ2-6; perhaps TRBD2 as D (6 bases). The V end lost 2 bases, the J end lost 0 bases, and 11 bases lay between the germline ends. Germline-derived CDR1 and CDR2 are MGHRA and YSYEKL. The length of the CDR3 is 17 residues. CDR3 region: CASSQYLGGSGANVLTF. The DNA of the CDR3 is TGCGCCAGCAGCCAATACCTCGGGGGCTCTGGGGCCAACGTCCTGACTTTC.

The V and J genes are TRBV4-1 and TRBJ2-7; D unclear. V lost 1 base to trimming and J lost 6 bases, with 10 bases between them. Germline CDR1 and CDR2: MGHRA and YSYEKL. The CDR3 runs 13 residues. CDR3 nucleotides: TGCGCCAGCAGCCAAGTACCGGAGCGCGAGCAGTACTTC. This translates into CASSQVPEREQYF.

J is TRBJ1-3 and V is TRBV28; perhaps TRBD1 as D (6 bases). Per germline, CDR1 MDHEN and CDR2 SYDVKM. The V gene lost 5 bases and the J gene lost 2 bases, with 13 bases spanning the gap. The CDR3 runs to 15 residues. CDR3 sequence reads: CASSTGQPTGNTIYF. The CDR3 DNA reads TGTGCCAGCAGTACCGGACAGCCCACTGGAAACACCATATATTTT.

The gene calls are TRBV7-8 and TRBJ2-1; 9 bases match TRBD2. The CDR3 has 15 amino acids. Trimming cost V 5 bases and J 3 bases; bases outside gene matches: 5. Per the germline V gene, CDR1 is SGHVS and CDR2 is FQNEAQ. The CDR3 reads CASSRSGGIYNEQFF. As DNA, the CDR3 is TGTGCCAGCAGCCGAAGCGGGGGGATCTACAATGAGCAGTTCTTC.

The chain carries TRBV7-9 and TRBJ1-6; D uncertain. The CDR3 sequence is 13 residues long. The germline V gene has CDR1 SEHNR and CDR2 FQNEAQ (reference sequence). Trimming left V 5 bases short and J 7 bases short, with 9 bases between. The CDR3 is CASSLDGNSPLHF. The CDR3 DNA reads TGTGCCAGCAGCCTCGACGGGAATTCACCCCTCCACTTT.

J is TRBJ1-1 and V is TRBV6-5; D is unresolved. Germline lookup yields CDR1 MNHEY and CDR2 SVGAGI. V lost 5 bases and J 2 bases, leaving 15 bases between the germline ends. The CDR3 length is 15 residues. As DNA, the CDR3 is TGTGCCAGCAGTCAGAACAGAAGATTAAACACTGAAGCTTTCTTT. It translates to CASSQNRRLNTEAFF.

J is TRBJ2-3 and V is TRBV4-2; TRBD2 matches 11 bases. J gave up 3 bases and V 1 base, and 6 bases lay outside the gene matches. The V gene's germline CDR1 is LGHNA and CDR2 YNFKEQ. The CDR3 has 17 residues. Written as DNA, the CDR3 is TGTGCCAGCAGCCAAGTTGTAGCGGGAGGGTCAACAGATACGCAGTATTTT. Translating it yields CASSQVVAGGSTDTQYF.

The rearrangement joins TRBV6-1 to TRBJ2-7; 9 bases map to TRBD2. Germline lookup yields CDR1 MNHNS and CDR2 SASEGT. This CDR3 contains 16 residues. Unmatched junction bases numbered 7, after V lost 4 bases and J lost 0 bases. The CDR3 spells CASSGLTSGLSYEQYF. The CDR3 DNA sequence: TGTGCCAGCAGTGGCCTCACTAGCGGGCTCTCCTACGAGCAGTACTTC.